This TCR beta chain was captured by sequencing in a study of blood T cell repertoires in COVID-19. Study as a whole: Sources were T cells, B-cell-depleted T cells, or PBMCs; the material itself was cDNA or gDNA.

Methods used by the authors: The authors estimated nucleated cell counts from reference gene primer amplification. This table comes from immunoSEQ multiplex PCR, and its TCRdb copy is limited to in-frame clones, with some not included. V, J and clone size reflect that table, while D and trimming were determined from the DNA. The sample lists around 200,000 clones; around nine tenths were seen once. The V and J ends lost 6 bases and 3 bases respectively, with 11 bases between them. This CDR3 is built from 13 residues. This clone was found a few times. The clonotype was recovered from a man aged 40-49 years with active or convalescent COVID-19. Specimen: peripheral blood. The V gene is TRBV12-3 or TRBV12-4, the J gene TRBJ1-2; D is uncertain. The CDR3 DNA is TGTGCCAGCAGCAAAACAACCTACTATGGCTACACCTTC. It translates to CASSKTTYYGYTF.